This T cell receptor (beta chain) was obtained from a study of shared clonotypes between healthy human individuals. Whole-study context: Three plates were used per donor for CD4 naive, three for CD4 memory, two for CD8 naive and one for CD8 memory.

The table came from immunoSEQ multiplex PCR; TCRdb's copy has only in-frame clones and leaves some out. The sample lists 2 million to 2.5 million clones; more than 90% were seen once. The CDR3 spans 13 residues. CDR1 and CDR2 (germline): SGHDN, FVKESK. V was cut by 4 bases and J by 6 bases, with 9 bases left in between. Material: naive CD4+ T cells sorted from blood. Regarding subset: CD45RA+ positively selected. The sequence was collected from a man aged 18 to 30 in good health. This sequence joins TRBV14 and TRBJ2-2; weak D call: TRBD1 (6 bases). The CDR3: CASSPQGPGELFF. The CDR3, as DNA: TGTGCCAGCAGCCCCCAGGGGCCCGGGGAGCTGTTTTTT.